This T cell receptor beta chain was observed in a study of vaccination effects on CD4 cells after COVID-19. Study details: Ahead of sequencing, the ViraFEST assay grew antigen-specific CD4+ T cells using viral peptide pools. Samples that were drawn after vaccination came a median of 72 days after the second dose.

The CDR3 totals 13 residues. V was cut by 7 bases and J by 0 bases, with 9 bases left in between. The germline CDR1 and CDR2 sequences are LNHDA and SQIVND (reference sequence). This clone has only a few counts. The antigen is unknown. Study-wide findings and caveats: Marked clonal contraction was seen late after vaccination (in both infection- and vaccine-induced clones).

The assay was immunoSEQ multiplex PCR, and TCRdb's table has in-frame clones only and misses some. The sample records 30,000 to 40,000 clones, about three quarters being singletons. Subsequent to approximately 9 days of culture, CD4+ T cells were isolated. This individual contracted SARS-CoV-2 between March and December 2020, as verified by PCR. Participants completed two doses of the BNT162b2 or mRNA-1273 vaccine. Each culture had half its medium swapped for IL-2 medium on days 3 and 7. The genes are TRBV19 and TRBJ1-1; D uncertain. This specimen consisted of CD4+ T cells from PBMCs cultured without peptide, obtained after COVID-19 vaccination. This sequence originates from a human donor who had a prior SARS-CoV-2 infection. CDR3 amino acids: CASTGYMNTEAFF. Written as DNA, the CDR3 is TGTGCCAGTACGGGCTACATGAACACTGAAGCTTTCTTT.